These 2 T cell receptor beta chains share one sample of origin, sequenced in a study of CD8 T cells in Susac syndrome. Reverse transcription used 0.5 to 1 ug RNA and random hexamers. TCRdb used MiXCR to reprocess the immunoSEQ multiplex PCR reads, holding one entry per CDR3 protein. The sample gives some 180,000 distinct CDR3 sequences, over 85% of which show up once; 0.1% is in the top ten. Sequenced material: CD4+ T cells from PBMCs. The receptor source for this set is a human donor in good health.

The genes are TRBV24-1 and TRBJ2-5; 8 nucleotides match TRBD2. This CDR3 is built from 17 residues. The J segment lost 2 bases and the V segment lost 2 bases, leaving 9 bases of the junction unmatched. Germline V gene lookup returns CDR1 KGHDR and CDR2 SFDVKD. DNA of the CDR3: TGTGCCACCAGTGATTGGGGCGGAGCGGGAGAGCAAGAGACCCAGTACTTC. It yields the protein CATSDWGGAGEQETQYF.

The count of this clonotype is one. The CDR3 nucleotides read TGTGCCAGCAGCTTAGACGGGACAGGGATCTACGAGCAGTACTTC. Its protein product is CASSLDGTGIYEQYF. This chain joins TRBV11-2 and TRBJ2-7; 9 bases align to TRBD1. Germline CDR1 SGHAT, CDR2 FQNNGV. The CDR3 has 15 amino acids. J was trimmed by 3 bases and V by 0 bases; bases with no gene match: 3.